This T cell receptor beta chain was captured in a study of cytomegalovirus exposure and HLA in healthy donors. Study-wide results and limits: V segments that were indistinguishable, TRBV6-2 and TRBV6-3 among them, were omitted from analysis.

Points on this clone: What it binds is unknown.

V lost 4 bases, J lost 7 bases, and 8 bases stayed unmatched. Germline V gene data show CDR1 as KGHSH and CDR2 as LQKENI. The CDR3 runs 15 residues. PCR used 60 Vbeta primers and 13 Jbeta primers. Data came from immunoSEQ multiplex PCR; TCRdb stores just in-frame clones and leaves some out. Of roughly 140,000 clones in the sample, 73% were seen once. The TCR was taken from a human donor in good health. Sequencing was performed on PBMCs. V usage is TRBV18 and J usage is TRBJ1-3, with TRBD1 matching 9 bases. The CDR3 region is CASSRGTGRGNTIYF. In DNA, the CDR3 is TGTGCCAGCTCACGCGGGACAGGGCGTGGGAACACCATATATTTT.